A selection of T cell receptor beta chains follows, all from one sample in a study of blood T cell repertoires in COVID-19. Assay: immunoSEQ multiplex PCR; the TCRdb copy retains only in-frame clones and omits some. Among some 200,000 clones listed, around 90% were seen once. Sequencing was carried out using peripheral blood. These receptor sequences come from a man between 25 and 39 years old with acute or convalescent COVID-19. CDR3s include the opening cysteine and the closing phenylalanine or tryptophan. A D gene is named only where the DNA matches it firmly. Only part of the rows carry a size: once, few, many, or a class if the clone is expanded.

cdr3_aa: CASSFIRGEAFF
cdr3_nt: TGTGCCAGCAGTTTCATAAGGGGTGAAGCTTTCTTT
v_call: TRBV28
clone_size: .
j_call: TRBJ1-1
d_call: .

cdr3_aa: CASSTDRGRTEAFF
cdr3_nt: TGTGCCAGTAGCACTGACAGGGGGCGAACTGAAGCTTTCTTT
v_call: TRBV19
clone_size: .
j_call: TRBJ1-1
d_call: TRBD1

cdr3_aa: CASSPPTGNGYTF
cdr3_nt: TGTGCCAGCAGTCCTCCGACAGGGAATGGCTACACCTTC
v_call: TRBV28
clone_size: .
j_call: TRBJ1-2
d_call: TRBD1

cdr3_aa: CASSRTGGNQPQHF
cdr3_nt: TGTGCCAGCAGCCGAACAGGGGGCAATCAGCCCCAGCATTTT
v_call: TRBV7-9
clone_size: once
j_call: TRBJ1-5
d_call: TRBD1

cdr3_aa: CASSIGLSPAFF
cdr3_nt: TGTGCCAGTAGTATCGGACTTTCCCCTGCGTTCTTC
v_call: TRBV19
clone_size: .
j_call: TRBJ2-1
d_call: .

cdr3_aa: CASSVGNGVGGQYF
cdr3_nt: TGTGCCAGCAGCGTAGGGAACGGAGTGGGGGGCCAGTACTTC
v_call: TRBV9
clone_size: .
j_call: TRBJ2-5
d_call: .

cdr3_aa: CASSPSDEQFF
cdr3_nt: TGTGCCAGCTCACCCTCGGATGAGCAGTTCTTC
v_call: TRBV18
clone_size: .
j_call: TRBJ2-1
d_call: .

cdr3_aa: CSIEGDREIYNEQFF
cdr3_nt: TGCAGCATTGAGGGGGACAGAGAAATCTACAATGAGCAGTTCTTC
v_call: TRBV29-1
clone_size: .
j_call: TRBJ2-1
d_call: TRBD1

cdr3_aa: CASSHSRGTGELFF
cdr3_nt: TGTGCCAGCAGCCACTCCAGGGGGACCGGGGAGCTGTTTTTT
v_call: TRBV3-1/TRBV3-2
clone_size: .
j_call: TRBJ2-2
d_call: TRBD1

cdr3_aa: CASIAPTYEQYF
cdr3_nt: TGTGCCAGCATAGCACCGACCTACGAGCAGTACTTC
v_call: TRBV6-5
clone_size: .
j_call: TRBJ2-7
d_call: .

cdr3_aa: CAWSPGGTEAFF
cdr3_nt: TGTGCCTGGAGTCCCGGGGGGACTGAAGCTTTCTTT
v_call: TRBV30
clone_size: .
j_call: TRBJ1-1
d_call: .

cdr3_aa: CATSDRAPGGEQFF
cdr3_nt: TGTGCCACCAGTGACCGGGCCCCAGGGGGTGAGCAGTTCTTC
v_call: TRBV24-1
clone_size: .
j_call: TRBJ2-1
d_call: TRBD1

cdr3_aa: CASSMRGTVADTQYF
cdr3_nt: TGTGCCAGTAGTATGAGGGGGACAGTCGCAGATACGCAGTATTTT
v_call: TRBV19
clone_size: .
j_call: TRBJ2-3
d_call: TRBD1

cdr3_aa: CASSLEGARGGTEAFF
cdr3_nt: TGTGCCAGCAGTTTAGAGGGGGCAAGAGGGGGGACTGAAGCTTTCTTT
v_call: TRBV28
clone_size: .
j_call: TRBJ1-1
d_call: TRBD1

cdr3_aa: CASSLGQGAQNEQFF
cdr3_nt: TGTGCCAGCAGCCTAGGACAGGGGGCGCAGAATGAGCAGTTCTTC
v_call: TRBV2
clone_size: .
j_call: TRBJ2-1
d_call: TRBD1

cdr3_aa: CASSLVSLPNSGANVLTF
cdr3_nt: TGTGCCAGCAGCCTAGTGAGCCTTCCGAACTCTGGGGCCAACGTCCTGACTTTC
v_call: TRBV7-2
clone_size: many
j_call: TRBJ2-6
d_call: .

cdr3_aa: CASSLGGQQYGYTF
cdr3_nt: TGCGCCAGCAGCTTGGGGGGCCAGCAGTATGGCTACACCTTC
v_call: TRBV5-1
clone_size: .
j_call: TRBJ1-2
d_call: .

cdr3_aa: CASSWGLNEQYF
cdr3_nt: TGTGCCAGCAGTTGGGGACTAAACGAGCAGTACTTC
v_call: TRBV25-1
clone_size: many
j_call: TRBJ2-7
d_call: TRBD2

cdr3_aa: CASSGGLAGGEQFF
cdr3_nt: TGTGCCAGCAGCGGAGGACTAGCGGGGGGTGAGCAGTTCTTC
v_call: TRBV5-8
clone_size: .
j_call: TRBJ2-1
d_call: TRBD2

cdr3_aa: CASSQDLAGGTDTQYF
cdr3_nt: TGCGCCAGCAGCCAAGATCTTGCGGGGGGAACAGATACGCAGTATTTT
v_call: TRBV4-1
clone_size: .
j_call: TRBJ2-3
d_call: TRBD2

cdr3_aa: CASRLGQGAAEAFF
cdr3_nt: TGTGCCAGCAGGCTAGGACAGGGGGCTGCTGAAGCTTTCTTT
v_call: TRBV7-9
clone_size: .
j_call: TRBJ1-1
d_call: TRBD1

cdr3_aa: CASSLGARDYVYF
cdr3_nt: TGTGCCAGCAGTTTAGGGGCCCGGGACTATGTGTACTTC
v_call: TRBV28
clone_size: .
j_call: TRBJ2-7
d_call: TRBD2

cdr3_aa: CASSPETGPAYGYTF
cdr3_nt: TGTGCCAGCTCACCAGAGACAGGCCCCGCCTATGGCTACACCTTC
v_call: TRBV18
clone_size: once
j_call: TRBJ1-2
d_call: .

cdr3_aa: CASSESGGLGEKLFF
cdr3_nt: TGTGCCAGCAGTGAGTCAGGGGGCCTAGGTGAAAAACTGTTTTTT
v_call: TRBV2
clone_size: once
j_call: TRBJ1-4
d_call: TRBD1

cdr3_aa: CASSKTSGGYEQYF
cdr3_nt: TGTGCCAGCAGTAAGACTAGCGGAGGATACGAGCAGTACTTC
v_call: TRBV9
clone_size: .
j_call: TRBJ2-7
d_call: TRBD2

cdr3_aa: CASSFDRDNSPLHF
cdr3_nt: TGTGCCAGCAGTTTCGACAGGGATAATTCACCCCTCCACTTT
v_call: TRBV27
clone_size: .
j_call: TRBJ1-6
d_call: TRBD1

cdr3_aa: CASSRQADTEAFF
cdr3_nt: TGTGCCAGCAGTCGACAGGCCGACACTGAAGCTTTCTTT
v_call: TRBV6-5
clone_size: .
j_call: TRBJ1-1
d_call: .

cdr3_aa: CASSFGGRNEQFF
cdr3_nt: TGTGCCAGCAGCTTTGGGGGCCGCAATGAGCAGTTCTTC
v_call: TRBV5-6
clone_size: .
j_call: TRBJ2-1
d_call: .

cdr3_aa: CAILEEGVTEAFF
cdr3_nt: TGTGCCATCCTTGAGGAGGGTGTCACTGAAGCTTTCTTT
v_call: TRBV6-5
clone_size: .
j_call: TRBJ1-1
d_call: .

cdr3_aa: CASSLGQGWYEQYF
cdr3_nt: TGTGCCAGCAGCTTAGGACAGGGGTGGTACGAGCAGTACTTC
v_call: TRBV7-9
clone_size: .
j_call: TRBJ2-7
d_call: TRBD1

cdr3_aa: CASSAASGAYNEQFF
cdr3_nt: TGTGCCAGCTCAGCCGCTAGTGGAGCCTACAATGAGCAGTTCTTC
v_call: TRBV18
clone_size: .
j_call: TRBJ2-1
d_call: .

cdr3_aa: CAWTLAGAYNEQFF
cdr3_nt: TGTGCCTGGACATTAGCGGGAGCCTACAATGAGCAGTTCTTC
v_call: TRBV30
clone_size: once
j_call: TRBJ2-1
d_call: TRBD2

cdr3_aa: CASSPRARQAQSEQYF
cdr3_nt: TGTGCCAGCAGCCCTCGGGCGCGACAGGCACAGTCCGAGCAGTACTTC
v_call: TRBV5-5
clone_size: .
j_call: TRBJ2-7
d_call: .

cdr3_aa: CASSLARGAHEKLFF
cdr3_nt: TGTGCCAGCAGCTTAGCGCGGGGGGCCCATGAAAAACTGTTTTTT
v_call: TRBV11-2
clone_size: .
j_call: TRBJ1-4
d_call: .

cdr3_aa: CAWSSQGGVNQPQHF
cdr3_nt: TGTGCCTGGAGTTCTCAAGGGGGAGTCAATCAGCCCCAGCATTTT
v_call: TRBV30
clone_size: .
j_call: TRBJ1-5
d_call: .

cdr3_aa: CASTKSGGWLNSPLHF
cdr3_nt: TGTGCCAGCACTAAATCAGGGGGTTGGCTCAATTCACCCCTCCACTTT
v_call: TRBV28
clone_size: .
j_call: TRBJ1-6
d_call: TRBD1

cdr3_aa: CASSLFSRVSYGYTF
cdr3_nt: TGTGCCAGCAGTTTATTTTCTCGGGTGTCCTATGGCTACACCTTC
v_call: TRBV28
clone_size: .
j_call: TRBJ1-2
d_call: .

cdr3_aa: CASSQGGTGGGRDPYEQYF
cdr3_nt: TGCGCCAGCAGCCAAGGTGGGACCGGCGGGGGACGGGACCCCTACGAGCAGTACTTC
v_call: TRBV4-1
clone_size: .
j_call: TRBJ2-7
d_call: TRBD2

cdr3_aa: CASGPPGHNEQFF
cdr3_nt: TGTGCTAGTGGCCCCCCCGGTCACAATGAGCAGTTCTTC
v_call: TRBV12-5
clone_size: .
j_call: TRBJ2-1
d_call: .

cdr3_aa: CASSPRGGVPYEQYF
cdr3_nt: TGTGCCAGCAGTCCGCGGGGGGGCGTACCCTACGAGCAGTACTTC
v_call: TRBV5-4
clone_size: .
j_call: TRBJ2-7
d_call: TRBD2

cdr3_aa: CSVDGGRDYEQYF
cdr3_nt: TGCAGCGTTGACGGGGGACGAGACTACGAGCAGTACTTC
v_call: TRBV29-1
clone_size: .
j_call: TRBJ2-7
d_call: .

cdr3_aa: CASSWTGSDTEAFF
cdr3_nt: TGCGCCAGCAGCTGGACAGGATCGGACACTGAAGCTTTCTTT
v_call: TRBV5-1
clone_size: .
j_call: TRBJ1-1
d_call: TRBD1